What follows are 17 T cell receptor beta chains derived from one specimen sequenced in a study of tumor-infiltrating lymphocytes in primary liver carcinoma. From around 20-30 mg of unsorted bulk tissue, DNA and RNA were co-extracted together. TCR beta cDNA was reverse-transcribed from around 0.55 ug of total RNA. The reaction used a constant-region primer and ProtoScript II reverse transcriptase. Three nested multiplex PCR rounds, a slightly modified ARM-PCR, produced the libraries for TCR beta. Two initial PCR rounds of around 10 cycles each paired TRBV1-TRBV30 forward primers with a C-beta reverse primer. TCRdb re-called the multiplex PCR reads through MiXCR, storing one row per CDR3 protein. The table lists approximately 64,000 distinct CDR3 sequences, about 71% of them singletons. Specimen: liver tumor tissue from sampling region 4. Subset in this sample: tumor region T4, right-lateral pole. Receptor source: a man aged 40-49 years with primary liver carcinoma and hepatitis B virus infection.

About this clonotype: A much larger clone differs by one base, so this may be a read error. This chain connects TRBV6-5 to TRBJ1-6, with D perhaps matching TRBD1 (6 bases). This CDR3 comprises 16 residues. The germline gives CDR1 MNHEY, CDR2 SVGAGI. CDR3 nucleotide sequence: TGTGCCACCAGTTCCGGGACAAGGGGCCGGAATTCACCCCTCCACTTT. Amino acid sequence: CATSSGTRGRNSPLHF.

Comments on this clonotype: Given a much more abundant clone one base away, this may be a read error. V usage is TRBV11-2 and J usage is TRBJ2-4; D unresolved. Germline V gene lookup returns CDR1 SGHAT and CDR2 FQNNGV. This CDR3 has 15 residues. This chain's CDR3 is CVSITSAVAKNIQYF. CDR3 nucleotide sequence: TGTGTCAGCATCACTTCGGCGGTAGCCAAAAACATTCAGTACTTC.

The rearrangement uses TRBV29-1 and TRBJ2-7; weak D call: TRBD2 (6 bases). The CDR3 contains 13 residues. V was shortened by 6 bases and J by 2 bases, with 14 bases between the two germline ends. Germline V gives CDR1 SQVTM, CDR2 ANQGSEA. The CDR3 sequence: CSVEGPPTYEQYF. The CDR3 DNA follows: TGCAGCGTGGAGGGGCCCCCGACCTACGAGCAGTACTTC.

Turning to this clonotype: One end of the junction does not line up with germline, which may come from a read error. The chain joins TRBV12-3 or TRBV12-4 to TRBJ2-7, with 8 bases identical to TRBD2. This CDR3 has 19 amino acids. In DNA, the CDR3 is TGTACCAGCAGTGTCTCAAGGGTGAAGCGGGGGCGTTTATCCTACGAGCAGTACTTC. This codes for CTSSVSRVKRGRLSYEQYF.

To note about this clonotype: Because the CDR3 is missing its conserved closing phenylalanine or tryptophan, this is likely a read error. The gene calls are TRBV6-2 or TRBV6-3 and TRBJ2-5; 7 nucleotides match TRBD1. The CDR3 length is 15 residues. Per the germline V gene, CDR1 is MNHEY and CDR2 is SVGEGT. CDR3 loop: CPSSYVRDSRETQYY. Written as DNA, the CDR3 is TGTCCCAGCAGTTACGTCCGGGACAGTAGGGAGACCCAGTACTAC.

This clonotype appeared once. Here the CDR3 DNA reads TGCAGTCACCGACGGGGAGGTAATGAGCAGTTCTTC. Translation: CSHRRGGNEQFF. This chain uses TRBV29-1 with TRBJ2-1, with D possibly matching TRBD2 (6 bases). The length of the CDR3 is 12 residues. From germline, CDR1 is SQVTM and CDR2 ANQGSEA.

The chain employs TRBV29-1 and TRBJ2-7; weak D call: TRBD1 (6 bases). CDR1 is SQVTM and CDR2 is ANQGSEA in the germline V gene. The CDR3 has 12 amino acids. The V and J ends lost 5 bases and 2 bases respectively, with 10 bases between them. CDR3 in amino acids: CSVSTGPYEQYF. CDR3 DNA: TGCAGCGTTTCGACAGGACCCTACGAGCAGTACTTC.

On this clonotype itself: One end of the junction fails to match germline, which may point to a read error. The chain employs TRBV6-5 and TRBJ2-1; 9 bases map to TRBD1. The CDR3 totals 17 residues. Germline CDR1 MNHEY, CDR2 SVGAGI. The CDR3 region is CACSDRSGTGLYNEQFF. In nucleotides, the CDR3 is TGTGCCTGCAGTGACCGATCCGGGACAGGGCTATACAATGAGCAGTTCTTC.

As concerns this clonotype: One end of the junction varies from germline; a read error may be responsible. The genes are TRBV12-3 or TRBV12-4 and TRBJ2-7; either TRBD1 or TRBD2 may supply D (5 bases each). This CDR3 has 13 residues. CDR3 DNA sequence: TGTGCCAGCAGTTTCAGGGCGGGCTACAAGCAGTACTTC. Protein: CASSFRAGYKQYF.

This clonotype has just a few counts. The genes are TRBV4-3 and TRBJ2-4; 14 bases are shared with TRBD2. The J segment lost 5 bases and the V segment lost 4 bases, leaving 13 bases of the junction unmatched. In germline, CDR1 is LGHNA, CDR2 YSLEER. This CDR3 is built from 19 residues. The CDR3 loop is CASSRRLAGGSPGENIQYF. In nucleotides, the CDR3 is TGCGCCAGCAGCCGGCGACTAGCGGGGGGGTCCCCTGGGGAAAACATTCAGTACTTC.

The chain links TRBV11-2 to TRBJ2-2; the D is unclear. The CDR3 has 15 amino acids. Germline CDR1 and CDR2: SGHAT and FQNNGV. V was cut by 2 bases and J by 11 bases, with 18 bases left in between. The CDR3 region has the DNA TGTGCCAGCAGCTTACTTGGAGTGAACATCGGTGAGCTGTTTTTT. It encodes CASSLLGVNIGELFF.

This clonotype was counted many times. The J gene is TRBJ1-1, the V gene TRBV19, with TRBD1 matching 7 bases. The V gene end was trimmed by 6 bases and the J gene end by 8 bases; junction bases not matched to a gene: 9. CDR3 length: 13 amino acids. The germline V gene has CDR1 LNHDA and CDR2 SQIVND (reference sequence). The CDR3 nucleotides read TGTGCCAGTAGAATGGGACAGCCCACAGAAGCTTTCTTT. Its protein is CASRMGQPTEAFF.

This clonotype was seen repeatedly, ten times or more. The genes are TRBV20-1 and TRBJ1-1, with D unclear. The germline CDR1 and CDR2 sequences are DFQATT and SNEGSKA (reference sequence). Trimming removed 7 bases at V and 0 bases at J, with 15 bases between. The CDR3 has 14 amino acids. The CDR3 DNA follows: TGCAGTGGCCTAAAGAGAGCTTTGAACACTGAAGCTTTCTTT. Translating gives CSGLKRALNTEAFF.

Regarding this clonotype: Compared with germline, one end of the junction differs, possibly owing to a read error. The rearrangement joins TRBV6-2 or TRBV6-3 to TRBJ2-2; 9 nucleotides align to TRBD1. Germline CDR1 and CDR2: MNHEY and SVGEGT. This CDR3 has 15 amino acids. CDR3 nucleotide sequence: TGTGCCATCGAATCCGGGACAGGGCACACCTGGGAGCTGTTTTTT. It is translated as CAIESGTGHTWELFF.

About this clonotype: The junction does not match germline at one end; this may be a read error. This chain uses TRBV29-1 with TRBJ2-2; a weak D match, TRBD1 (6 bases). This CDR3 is built from 14 residues. Germline V gene sequence: CDR1 SQVTM, CDR2 ANQGSEA. CDR3 protein: CSIRDNRITWELLF. CDR3 DNA: TGCAGCATTCGGGACAATAGGATCACCTGGGAGCTGTTATTT.

This rearrangement joins TRBV6-2 or TRBV6-3 to TRBJ2-7; unclear D gene. The ends were cut back, 2 bases at V and 0 bases at J, with 8 bases in the middle. Germline V gene sequence: CDR1 MNHEY, CDR2 SVGEGT. The CDR3 spans 14 residues. The CDR3 protein is CASSYDFGSYEQYF. For the CDR3, the DNA is TGTGCCAGCAGTTACGACTTCGGCTCCTACGAGCAGTACTTC.

The J gene is TRBJ2-3, the V gene TRBV11-2, with a weak D call TRBD1 (5 bases). There are 16 residues in the CDR3. Germline V gene sequence: CDR1 SGHAT, CDR2 FQNNGV. CDR3 in amino acids: CFSSLARGSPTDTQYF. The CDR3 DNA follows: TGTTTCAGCAGCTTAGCTAGGGGCAGTCCCACAGATACGCAGTATTTT.